These T cell receptor beta chains were read from a single sample in a study of CD8+ T cells in alopecia areata. The assay was immunoSEQ multiplex PCR, and TCRdb's table has in-frame clones only and misses some. The profile shows over 90,000 clones, 85% to 90% of them singletons. This material consisted of CD8+ T cells sorted from blood, taken at approximately week 34, from a patient treated with tofacitinib. These receptors originate from a human donor with alopecia areata. CDR3s include the opening cysteine and the closing phenylalanine or tryptophan. Each record gives: CDR3 length, V gene, J gene, CDR3 protein.

CDR3 length: 15
V gene: TRBV7-9
J gene: TRBJ2-7
CDR3 protein: CASSPLSGLAYEQYF

CDR3 length: 16
V gene: TRBV7-9
J gene: TRBJ2-1
CDR3 protein: CASSLARAGGLEEQFF

CDR3 length: 16
V gene: TRBV19
J gene: TRBJ2-3
CDR3 protein: CASSITGVSNTDTQYF

CDR3 length: 12
V gene: TRBV29-1
J gene: TRBJ2-3
CDR3 protein: CSVEGLLGTQYF

CDR3 length: 13
V gene: TRBV29-1
J gene: TRBJ2-7
CDR3 protein: CSVESWDNDEQYF

CDR3 length: 14
V gene: TRBV6-1
J gene: TRBJ1-4
CDR3 protein: CASTTGRTNEKLFF

CDR3 length: 12
V gene: TRBV5-4
J gene: TRBJ2-7
CDR3 protein: CASSLETSGRRF

CDR3 length: 14
V gene: TRBV7-9
J gene: TRBJ2-5
CDR3 protein: CASARGGNQETQYF

CDR3 length: 14
V gene: TRBV10-1
J gene: TRBJ2-3
CDR3 protein: CASSESGEGNTQYF

CDR3 length: 14
V gene: TRBV9
J gene: TRBJ1-1
CDR3 protein: CASSAQGMNTEAFF

CDR3 length: 13
V gene: TRBV6-5
J gene: TRBJ2-7
CDR3 protein: CASRATSSYEQYF

CDR3 length: 15
V gene: TRBV5-5
J gene: TRBJ2-3
CDR3 protein: CASSLGGSTTDTQYF

CDR3 length: 14
V gene: TRBV30
J gene: TRBJ1-2
CDR3 protein: CAWITMGGNHGYTF

CDR3 length: 15
V gene: TRBV2
J gene: TRBJ2-7
CDR3 protein: CASSPSGRDSYEQYF

CDR3 length: 12
V gene: TRBV29-1
J gene: TRBJ2-3
CDR3 protein: CSVEGDWDTQYF

CDR3 length: 13
V gene: TRBV6-1
J gene: TRBJ2-3
CDR3 protein: CASRDTGTDTQYF

CDR3 length: 15
V gene: TRBV7-3
J gene: TRBJ2-3
CDR3 protein: CASSLTLAGTDTQYF

CDR3 length: 14
V gene: TRBV10-3
J gene: TRBJ2-7
CDR3 protein: CAISPRDEDYEQYF

CDR3 length: 14
V gene: TRBV19
J gene: TRBJ1-1
CDR3 protein: CASSIGGDYTEAFF

CDR3 length: 15
V gene: TRBV5-1
J gene: TRBJ1-1
CDR3 protein: CASSLGWAPNTEAFF

CDR3 length: 12
V gene: TRBV29-1
J gene: TRBJ1-2
CDR3 protein: CSVEDRGYGYTF

CDR3 length: 13
V gene: TRBV29-1
J gene: NA
CDR3 protein: CSVVGSARYEQYF

CDR3 length: 17
V gene: TRBV9
J gene: TRBJ2-7
CDR3 protein: CASSSSDGPTGPYEQYF

CDR3 length: 16
V gene: TRBV9
J gene: TRBJ2-3
CDR3 protein: CASSAGTSGRIDTQYF

CDR3 length: 14
V gene: TRBV11-2
J gene: TRBJ2-7
CDR3 protein: CASSTSGTVYEQYF

CDR3 length: 15
V gene: TRBV4-1
J gene: TRBJ1-3
CDR3 protein: CASSQDRFSGNTIYF

CDR3 length: 14
V gene: TRBV6-5
J gene: TRBJ2-1
CDR3 protein: CASSRYRQNNEQFF

CDR3 length: 15
V gene: TRBV7-9
J gene: TRBJ2-1
CDR3 protein: CASSPPGQGENEQFF

CDR3 length: 17
V gene: TRBV7-9
J gene: TRBJ2-1
CDR3 protein: CASSLVDPIGQGNEQFF

CDR3 length: 14
V gene: TRBV29-1
J gene: TRBJ2-1
CDR3 protein: CSVEGTSGSYEQFF

CDR3 length: 15
V gene: TRBV29-1
J gene: TRBJ2-2
CDR3 protein: CSAVSGGVWTGELFF

CDR3 length: 13
V gene: TRBV27
J gene: TRBJ1-5
CDR3 protein: CASSFGGSRPQHF

CDR3 length: 14
V gene: TRBV5-1
J gene: TRBJ2-2
CDR3 protein: CASLLGADTGELFF

CDR3 length: 15
V gene: TRBV7-2
J gene: TRBJ2-3
CDR3 protein: CASSSGLAGVDTQYF

CDR3 length: 14
V gene: TRBV29-1
J gene: TRBJ2-2
CDR3 protein: CSVEDGRYTGELFF

CDR3 length: 14
V gene: TRBV7-9
J gene: TRBJ2-3
CDR3 protein: CASTTAWPTDTQYF

CDR3 length: 14
V gene: TRBV29-1
J gene: TRBJ2-7
CDR3 protein: CSASTRDGTYEQYF

CDR3 length: 13
V gene: TRBV19
J gene: TRBJ2-1
CDR3 protein: CASSQDSILEQFF

CDR3 length: 16
V gene: TRBV27
J gene: TRBJ1-2
CDR3 protein: CASSLSGQRFNYGYTF

CDR3 length: 12
V gene: TRBV5-4
J gene: TRBJ2-7
CDR3 protein: CASSSQPYEQYF

CDR3 length: 15
V gene: TRBV27
J gene: TRBJ2-7
CDR3 protein: CASSVGQYGAYEQYF